The source of this T cell receptor beta chain is a study of shared T cell receptors in the human thymus. With 5 bases clipped from V and 6 bases from J, the junction kept 9 bases outside the gene matches. Germline V lookup: CDR1 MNHNY, CDR2 SVGAGI (reference sequence). The CDR3 length is 15 residues. This clone was observed a few times. Profiled with immunoSEQ multiplex PCR; TCRdb holds only in-frame clones, not every one. Here the sample spans 500,000 to 850,000 clones, 70% to 90% being singletons. This sample was shared with a second study, whose subject was human thymus T cells. That source notes: Related reports documented highly overlapping thymic repertoires among unrelated individuals.

Material: thymocytes. J is TRBJ1-5 and V is TRBV6-6; 8 positions agree with TRBD1. The sequence was obtained from a boy in the first two years of life with a congenital heart defect. The DNA for the CDR3 is TGTGCCAGCAGTCGGGGTCAGGGGGCGTCTCAGCCCCAGCATTTT. It codes for CASSRGQGASQPQHF.